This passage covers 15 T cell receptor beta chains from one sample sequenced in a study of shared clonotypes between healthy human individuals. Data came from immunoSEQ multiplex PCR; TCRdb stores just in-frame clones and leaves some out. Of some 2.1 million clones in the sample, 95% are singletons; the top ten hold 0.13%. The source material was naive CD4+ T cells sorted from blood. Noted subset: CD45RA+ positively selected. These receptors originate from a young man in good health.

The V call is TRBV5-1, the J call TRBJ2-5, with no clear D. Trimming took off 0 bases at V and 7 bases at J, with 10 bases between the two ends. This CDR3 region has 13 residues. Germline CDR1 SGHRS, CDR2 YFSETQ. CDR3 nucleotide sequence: TGCGCCAGCAGCTTGGAACCCGGCGGGACCCAGTACTTC. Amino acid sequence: CASSLEPGGTQYF.

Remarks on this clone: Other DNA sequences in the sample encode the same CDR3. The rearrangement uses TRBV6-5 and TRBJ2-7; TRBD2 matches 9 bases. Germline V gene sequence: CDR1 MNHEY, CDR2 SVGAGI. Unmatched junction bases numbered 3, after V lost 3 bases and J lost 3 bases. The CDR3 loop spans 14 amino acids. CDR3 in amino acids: CASSYRSGSYEQYF. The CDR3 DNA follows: TGTGCCAGCAGTTATCGTAGCGGGAGCTACGAGCAGTACTTC.

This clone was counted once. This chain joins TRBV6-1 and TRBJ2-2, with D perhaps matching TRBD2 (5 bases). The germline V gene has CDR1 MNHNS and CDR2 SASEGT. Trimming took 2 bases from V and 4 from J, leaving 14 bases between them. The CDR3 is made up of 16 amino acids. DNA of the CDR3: TGTGCCAGCAGTGAACCACTAGACTTTACCACCGGGGAGCTGTTTTTT. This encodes CASSEPLDFTTGELFF.

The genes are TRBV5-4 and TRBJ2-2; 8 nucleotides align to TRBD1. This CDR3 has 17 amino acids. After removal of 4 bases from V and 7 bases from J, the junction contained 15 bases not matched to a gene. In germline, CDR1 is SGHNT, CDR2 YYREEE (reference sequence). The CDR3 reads CASSTDPRGQGGGELFF. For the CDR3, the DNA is TGTGCCAGCAGCACCGACCCCAGGGGGCAGGGCGGCGGGGAGCTGTTTTTT.

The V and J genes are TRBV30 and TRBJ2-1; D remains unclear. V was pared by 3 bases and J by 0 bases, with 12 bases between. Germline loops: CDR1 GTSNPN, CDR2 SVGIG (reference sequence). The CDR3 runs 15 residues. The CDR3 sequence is CAWSLLQSSYNEQFF. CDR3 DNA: TGTGCCTGGAGCCTACTACAGAGCTCCTACAATGAGCAGTTCTTC.

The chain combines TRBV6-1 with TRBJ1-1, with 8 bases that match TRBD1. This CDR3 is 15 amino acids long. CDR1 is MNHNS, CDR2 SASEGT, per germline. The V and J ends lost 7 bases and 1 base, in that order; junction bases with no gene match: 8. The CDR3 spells CASTRDRPGNTEAFF. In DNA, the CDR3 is TGTGCCAGCACCCGGGACAGGCCGGGGAACACTGAAGCTTTCTTT.

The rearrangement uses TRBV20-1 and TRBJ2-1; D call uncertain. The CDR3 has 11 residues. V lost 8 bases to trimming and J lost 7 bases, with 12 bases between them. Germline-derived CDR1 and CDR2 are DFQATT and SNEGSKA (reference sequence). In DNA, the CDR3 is TGCAGTCCTGGGTACGGGAATGAGCAGTTCTTC. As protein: CSPGYGNEQFF.

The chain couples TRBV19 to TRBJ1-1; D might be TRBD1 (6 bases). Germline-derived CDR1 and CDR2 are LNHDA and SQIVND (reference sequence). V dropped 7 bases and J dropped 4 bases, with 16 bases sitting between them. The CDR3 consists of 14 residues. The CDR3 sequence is CASNLRGAGTEAFF. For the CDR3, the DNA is TGTGCCAGTAATCTTAGGGGGGCGGGCACTGAAGCTTTCTTT.

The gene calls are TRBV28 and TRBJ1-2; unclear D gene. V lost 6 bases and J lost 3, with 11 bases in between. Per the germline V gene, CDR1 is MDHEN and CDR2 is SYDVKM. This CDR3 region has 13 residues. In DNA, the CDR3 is TGTGCCAGCAGGTGGCGGGAGTACTATGGCTACACCTTC. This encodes CASRWREYYGYTF.

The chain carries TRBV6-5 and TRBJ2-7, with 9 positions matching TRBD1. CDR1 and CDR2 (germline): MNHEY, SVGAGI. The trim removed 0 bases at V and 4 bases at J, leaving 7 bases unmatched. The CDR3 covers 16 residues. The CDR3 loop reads CASSYSLQGALYEQYF. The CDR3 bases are TGTGCCAGCAGTTACTCCCTACAGGGGGCGCTTTACGAGCAGTACTTC.

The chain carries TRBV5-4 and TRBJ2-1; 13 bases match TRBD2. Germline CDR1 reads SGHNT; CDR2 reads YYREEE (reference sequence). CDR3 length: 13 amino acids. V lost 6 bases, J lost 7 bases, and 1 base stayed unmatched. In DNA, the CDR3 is TGTGCCAGCAAACTAGCGGGAGGGAATGAGCAGTTCTTC. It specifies CASKLAGGNEQFF.

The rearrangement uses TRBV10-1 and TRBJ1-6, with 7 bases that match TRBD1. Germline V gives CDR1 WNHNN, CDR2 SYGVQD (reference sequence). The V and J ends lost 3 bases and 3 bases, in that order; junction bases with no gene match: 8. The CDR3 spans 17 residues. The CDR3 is CASSEGTGTVYNSPLHF. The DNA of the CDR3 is TGCGCCAGCAGTGAAGGAACCGGGACAGTCTATAATTCACCCCTCCACTTT.

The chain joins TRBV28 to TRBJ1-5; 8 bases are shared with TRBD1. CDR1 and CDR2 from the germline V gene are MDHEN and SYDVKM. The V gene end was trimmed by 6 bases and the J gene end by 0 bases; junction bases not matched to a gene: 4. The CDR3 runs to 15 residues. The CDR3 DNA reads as TGTGCCAGCAGCGCGACAGGGGTTAGCAATCAGCCCCAGCATTTT. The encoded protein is CASSATGVSNQPQHF.

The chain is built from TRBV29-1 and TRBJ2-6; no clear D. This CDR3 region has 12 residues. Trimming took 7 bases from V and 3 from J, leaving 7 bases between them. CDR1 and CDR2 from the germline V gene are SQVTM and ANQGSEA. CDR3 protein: CSAYGGANVLTF. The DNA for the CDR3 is TGCAGCGCTTACGGTGGGGCCAACGTCCTGACTTTC. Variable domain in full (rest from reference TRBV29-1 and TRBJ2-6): SAVISQKPSRDICQRGTSLTIQCQVDSQVTMMFWYRQQPGQSLTLIATANQGSEATYESGFVIDKFPISRPNLTFSTLTVSNMSPEDSSIYLCSAYGGANVLTFGAGSRLTVL.

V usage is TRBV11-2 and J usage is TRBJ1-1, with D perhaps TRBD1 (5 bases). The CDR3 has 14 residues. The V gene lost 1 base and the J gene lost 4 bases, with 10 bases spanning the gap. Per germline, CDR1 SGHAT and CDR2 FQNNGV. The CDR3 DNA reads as TGTGCCAGCAGCTTAGGAGGGACGGGCACTGAAGCTTTCTTT. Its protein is CASSLGGTGTEAFF.